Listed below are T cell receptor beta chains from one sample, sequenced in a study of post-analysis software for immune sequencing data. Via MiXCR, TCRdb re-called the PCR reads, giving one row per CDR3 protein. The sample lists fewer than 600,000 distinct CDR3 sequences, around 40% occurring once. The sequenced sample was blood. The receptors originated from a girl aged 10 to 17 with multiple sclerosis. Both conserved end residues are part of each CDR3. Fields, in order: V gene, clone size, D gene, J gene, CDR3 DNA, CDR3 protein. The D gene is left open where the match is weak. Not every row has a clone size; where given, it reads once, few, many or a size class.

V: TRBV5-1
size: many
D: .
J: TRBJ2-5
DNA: TGCGCCAGCAGCCCTCGGGAGAGACAAGAGACCCAGTACTTC
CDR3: CASSPRERQETQYF

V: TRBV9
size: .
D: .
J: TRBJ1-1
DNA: TGTGCCAGCAGCGTAATGGGGGAAGGAACTGAAGCTTTCTTT
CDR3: CASSVMGEGTEAFF

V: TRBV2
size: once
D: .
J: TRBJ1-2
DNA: TGTGCCAGCAATACGAGGGCTGGCTACACCTTC
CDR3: CASNTRAGYTF

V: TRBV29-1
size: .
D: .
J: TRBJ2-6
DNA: TGCAGCGTTGCGGGGACGACTGGGGCCAACGTCCTGACTTTC
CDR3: CSVAGTTGANVLTF

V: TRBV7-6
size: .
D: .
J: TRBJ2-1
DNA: TGTGCCAGCAGCTTAGCGGGGCAAAACAATGAGCAGTTCTTC
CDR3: CASSLAGQNNEQFF

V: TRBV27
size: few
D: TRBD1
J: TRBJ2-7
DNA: TGTGCCAGCAGTACCAGGGACAGACCCTACGAGCAGTACTTC
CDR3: CASSTRDRPYEQYF

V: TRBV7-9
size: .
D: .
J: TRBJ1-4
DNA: TGTGCCGGCGAGGCAGGGGAGAATGAAAAACTGTTTTTT
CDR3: CAGEAGENEKLFF

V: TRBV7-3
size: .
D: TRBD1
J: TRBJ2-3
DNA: TGTGCCAGCAGCATTCGGGACAGCCCCACAGATACGCAGTATTTT
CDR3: CASSIRDSPTDTQYF

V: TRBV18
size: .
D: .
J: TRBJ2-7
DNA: TGTGCCAGCTCACGCAACCAGAACTCCTACGAGCAGTACTTC
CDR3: CASSRNQNSYEQYF

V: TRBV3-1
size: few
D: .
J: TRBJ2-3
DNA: TGTGCCAGCAGCCAAGATGCTAGAACAGATACGCAGTATTTT
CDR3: CASSQDARTDTQYF

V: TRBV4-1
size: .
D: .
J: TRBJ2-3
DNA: TGCGCCAGCAGCCAAAATAACCCCTCGGATACGCAGTATTTT
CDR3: CASSQNNPSDTQYF

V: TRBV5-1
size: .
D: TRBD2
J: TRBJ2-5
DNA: TGCGCCAGCAGCCGACGCCTGACGGGAGGGCCCCAAGAGACCCAGTACTTC
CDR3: CASSRRLTGGPQETQYF

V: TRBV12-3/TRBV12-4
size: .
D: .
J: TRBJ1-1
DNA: TGTGCCAGCACCCTGAGGTCGGGCCCGAACACTGAAGCTTTCTTT
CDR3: CASTLRSGPNTEAFF

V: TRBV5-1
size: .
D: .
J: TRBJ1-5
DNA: TGCGCCAGCAGCTTGGCAGGGGATCAGCCCCAGCATTTT
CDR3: CASSLAGDQPQHF

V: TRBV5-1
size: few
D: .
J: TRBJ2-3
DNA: TGCGCCAGCAGCTTGGATACAGGGATGGATACGCAGTATTTT
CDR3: CASSLDTGMDTQYF

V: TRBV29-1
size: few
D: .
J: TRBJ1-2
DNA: TGCAGCGTTTTAGGCAGGAACTATGGCTACACCTTC
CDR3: CSVLGRNYGYTF

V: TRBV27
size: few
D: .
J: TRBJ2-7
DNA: TGTGCCAGCAGTTTAGTGAGTCGGAACGAGCAGTACTTC
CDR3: CASSLVSRNEQYF

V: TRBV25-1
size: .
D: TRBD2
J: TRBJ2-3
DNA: TGTGCCAGCAGTGAATTGGGACTAGCGGGAGGGCTGTTCACAGATACGCAGTATTTT
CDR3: CASSELGLAGGLFTDTQYF

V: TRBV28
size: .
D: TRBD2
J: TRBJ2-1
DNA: TGTGCCAGCAGTTTATGGACTAGCGGCCACAATGAGCAGTTCTTC
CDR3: CASSLWTSGHNEQFF

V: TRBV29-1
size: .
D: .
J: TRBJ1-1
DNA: TGCAGCGCTACCGGGGCCCTCCCCCGAGGGGACACTGAAGCTTTCTTT
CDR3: CSATGALPRGDTEAFF

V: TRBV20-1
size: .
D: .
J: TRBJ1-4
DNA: TGCAGTGCTAGCATACAGATCAACGAAAAACTGTTTTTT
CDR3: CSASIQINEKLFF

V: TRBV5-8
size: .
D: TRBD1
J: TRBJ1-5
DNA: TGTGCCAGCAGCTTACCGCCGGGACAGTTCTTTAAGAGCAATCAGCCCCAGCATTTT
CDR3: CASSLPPGQFFKSNQPQHF

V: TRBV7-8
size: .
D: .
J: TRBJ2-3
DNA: TGTGCCAGCAGCCCCCAGGGGCGGGGAGATACGCAGTATTTT
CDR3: CASSPQGRGDTQYF

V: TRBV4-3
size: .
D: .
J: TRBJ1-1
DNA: TGCGCCAGCAGCCAAGAAATAGGGGGCACTGAAGCTTTCTTT
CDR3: CASSQEIGGTEAFF

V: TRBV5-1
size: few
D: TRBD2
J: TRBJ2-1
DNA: TGCGCCAGCAGCCCACTAGCGAAGGCCTCCTACAATGAGCAGTTCTTC
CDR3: CASSPLAKASYNEQFF

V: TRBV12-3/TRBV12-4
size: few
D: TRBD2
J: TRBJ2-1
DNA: TGTGCCAGCAGTTTAGATGTCGGGACTAGCGGGTTCAATGAGCAGTTCTTC
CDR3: CASSLDVGTSGFNEQFF

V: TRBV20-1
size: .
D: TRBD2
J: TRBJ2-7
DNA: TGCAGTGCTAGACAAGGACTAGCGGGAGTCTACGAGCAGTACTTC
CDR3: CSARQGLAGVYEQYF

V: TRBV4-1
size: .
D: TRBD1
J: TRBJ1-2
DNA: TGCGCCAGCAGCCAAGTAGGGACAGGGAACTATGGCTACACCTTC
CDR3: CASSQVGTGNYGYTF

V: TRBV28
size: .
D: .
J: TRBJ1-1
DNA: TGTGCCAGCAGTTCCGGAGGGGCTTTCCTGAATCCTGAAGCTTTCTTT
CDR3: CASSSGGAFLNPEAFF

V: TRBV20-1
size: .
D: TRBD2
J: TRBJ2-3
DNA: TGCAGTGCTAGAGGGACTAGAGGGACCCCAGATACGCAGTATTTT
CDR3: CSARGTRGTPDTQYF

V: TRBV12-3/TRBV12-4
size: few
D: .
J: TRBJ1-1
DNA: TGTGCCAGCGAACACCACGACAGTAACACTGAAGCTTTCTTT
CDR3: CASEHHDSNTEAFF

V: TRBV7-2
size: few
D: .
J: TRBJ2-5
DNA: TGTGCCAGCAGCTTAGTAGGGGTGAGGGAGCAGTACTTC
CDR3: CASSLVGVREQYF

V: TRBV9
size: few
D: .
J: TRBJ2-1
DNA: TGTGCCAGCAGCGTGCGAGCAACTAGCAGTAGTTGGGATGAGCAGTTCTTC
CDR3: CASSVRATSSSWDEQFF

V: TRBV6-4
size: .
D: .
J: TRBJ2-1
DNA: TGTGCCAGCATGGCGCGCTCGGACTTCGATGAGCAGTTCTTC
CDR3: CASMARSDFDEQFF

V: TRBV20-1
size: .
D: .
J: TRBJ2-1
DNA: TGCAGTGCTACCAGGTGGGACTCCTACAATGAGCAGTTCTTC
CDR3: CSATRWDSYNEQFF

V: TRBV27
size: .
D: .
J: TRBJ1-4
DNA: .
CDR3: CASSFRRDSQETQYFGPDSDKLFF

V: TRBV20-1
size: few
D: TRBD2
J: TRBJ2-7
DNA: TGCAGTGCTAGAAGTAGGACTAGCGGGAGGGGTTGGCACGAGCAGTACTTC
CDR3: CSARSRTSGRGWHEQYF

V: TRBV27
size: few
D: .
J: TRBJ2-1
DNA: TGTGCCAGCAGTCCCCTCCAGGGTGATGAGCAGTTCTTC
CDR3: CASSPLQGDEQFF

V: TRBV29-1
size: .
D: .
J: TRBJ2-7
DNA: TGCAGCGTTGAACCTGGGACTCACGAGCAGTACTTC
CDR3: CSVEPGTHEQYF

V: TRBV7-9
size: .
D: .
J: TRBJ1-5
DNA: TGTGCCAGCAGCTTCCCGGGTCCCAATCAGCCCCAGCATTTT
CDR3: CASSFPGPNQPQHF

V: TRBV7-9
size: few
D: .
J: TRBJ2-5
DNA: TGTGCCAGCAGCGGGGATCTACGCGAGACCCAGTACTTC
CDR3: CASSGDLRETQYF

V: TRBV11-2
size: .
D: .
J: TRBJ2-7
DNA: TGTGCCAGCAGTTCCCAAGTGATGGGCGGCGAGCAGTACTTC
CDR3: CASSSQVMGGEQYF

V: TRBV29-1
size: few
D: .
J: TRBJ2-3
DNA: TGCAGCGTTGAGAAGGGCACCCCAGATACGCAGTATTTT
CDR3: CSVEKGTPDTQYF

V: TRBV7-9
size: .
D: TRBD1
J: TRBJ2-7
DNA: TGTGCCAGCAGCTTAGTAGGGGGACAGACCTACGAGCAGTACTTC
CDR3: CASSLVGGQTYEQYF

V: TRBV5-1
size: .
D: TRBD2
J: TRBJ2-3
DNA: TGCGCCAGCAGCTTGGCAGTAGCTAGCGGGAGGGCACAGGATACGCAGTATTTT
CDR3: CASSLAVASGRAQDTQYF

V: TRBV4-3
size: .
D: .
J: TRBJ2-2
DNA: TGCGCCAGCAGCCAAGATCCCGTGAACACCGGGGAGCTGTTTTTT
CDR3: CASSQDPVNTGELFF

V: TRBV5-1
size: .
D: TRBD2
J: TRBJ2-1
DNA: TGCGCCAGCAGCTTGGGCACTAGCGGGATTGATGAGCAGTTCTTC
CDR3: CASSLGTSGIDEQFF

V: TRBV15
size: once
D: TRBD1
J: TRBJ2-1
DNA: TGTGCCACCACCGGGACAGGGGGCAATGAGCAGTTCTTC
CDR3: CATTGTGGNEQFF

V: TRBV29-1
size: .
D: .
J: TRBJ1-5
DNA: TGCAGCGTTGTTGCCGGGGGCGATCAGCCCCAGCATTTT
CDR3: CSVVAGGDQPQHF

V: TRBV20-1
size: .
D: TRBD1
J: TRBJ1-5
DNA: TGCAGTGCTAGAAGGGGGCCTCTCAATCAGCCCCAGCATTTT
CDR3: CSARRGPLNQPQHF

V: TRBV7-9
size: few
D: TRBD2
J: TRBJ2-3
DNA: TGTGCCAGCAGCCAAACGACTAGCGGGAGTGGGACAGATACGCAGTATTTT
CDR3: CASSQTTSGSGTDTQYF

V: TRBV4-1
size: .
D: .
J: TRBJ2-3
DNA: TGCGCCAGCAGCCAAGATGGAGGCCGTGGGGATACGCAGTATTTT
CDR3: CASSQDGGRGDTQYF

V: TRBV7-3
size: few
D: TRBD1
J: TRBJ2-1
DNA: TGTGCCAGCAGCTTAAGAGGACAGGCCTTTAACTACAATGAGCAGTTCTTC
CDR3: CASSLRGQAFNYNEQFF

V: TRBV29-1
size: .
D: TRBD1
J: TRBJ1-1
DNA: TGCAGCGTTGGGGACAGATACTTGAACACTGAAGCTTTCTTT
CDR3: CSVGDRYLNTEAFF

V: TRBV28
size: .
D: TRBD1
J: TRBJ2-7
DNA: TGTGCCAGCACAGCCGGGACAGGGCCCTACGAGCAGTACTTC
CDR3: CASTAGTGPYEQYF